This TCR beta chain was captured by sequencing in a study of shared clonotypes between healthy human individuals. Study information: Per-donor plates numbered three CD4 naive, three CD4 memory, two CD8 naive and one CD8 memory.

The table came from immunoSEQ multiplex PCR; TCRdb's copy has only in-frame clones and leaves some out. The repertoire has 650,000 to 700,000 clones, about 92% of them found once; the top ten carry 34%. V gave up 1 base and J gave up 3 bases, with 16 bases separating them. This CDR3 is 16 amino acids long. The germline gives CDR1 SEHNR, CDR2 FQNEAQ (reference sequence). Adults of Caucasian background living in Nashville, Tennessee made up all donors. The V gene is TRBV7-9, the J gene TRBJ2-7; D not certain. The sequenced material came from memory CD8+ T cells from PBMCs. Subset specified: CD45RO+ cells pooled with CCR7-negative TemRA cells. This TCR derives from a man between 18 and 29 years old in good health. Some clones in this sample may be carry-over from other donors' samples. CDR3: CASSLVPSRVIYEQYF. The CDR3 DNA sequence: TGTGCCAGCAGCTTAGTCCCCAGCCGTGTAATCTACGAGCAGTACTTC.